This is a list of T cell receptor beta chains from one sample in a study of early T cells in non-severe SARS-CoV-2 infection. TCRdb independently ran MiXCR on the 5' RACE reads; one entry per CDR3 protein. The table has more than 25,000 distinct CDR3 sequences, 3.5% to 5.5% seen once; the top ten hold approximately 5.2%. The sequences come from whole blood, collected at baseline. These receptors were taken from an adult who was a healthcare worker with PCR-confirmed SARS-CoV-2 infection or an uninfected control (not recorded which). Both conserved end residues are part of each CDR3. D genes are given only for firm matches. Expanded clones are given a class, and other clones once, few, many or no size at all.

TRBV7-9	-	-	TRBJ1-6	CASSSSGGALPLHF	TGTGCCAGCAGTTCCAGCGGCGGGGCCTTGCCCCTCCACTTT
TRBV19	many	-	TRBJ1-3	CASSMTVSGNTIYF	TGTGCCAGTAGTATGACAGTCTCTGGAAACACCATATATTTT
TRBV20-1	many	-	TRBJ1-4	CSALRGHNEKLFF	TGCAGTGCTCTCCGGGGTCATAATGAAAAACTGTTTTTT
TRBV24-1	many	-	TRBJ2-7	CATSDPAADSYEQYF	TGTGCCACCAGTGATCCTGCCGCGGATTCCTACGAGCAGTACTTC
TRBV12-3/TRBV12-4	few	TRBD1	TRBJ1-4	CASTVDRGSTNEKLFF	TGTGCCAGCACCGTAGACAGGGGGAGTACTAATGAAAAACTGTTTTTT
TRBV28	-	-	TRBJ2-6	CASGGRGYGANVLTF	TGTGCCAGCGGCGGCAGGGGCTATGGGGCCAACGTCCTGACTTTC
TRBV20-1	many	-	TRBJ1-3	CSAHRPGNTIYF	TGCAGTGCCCATCGCCCTGGAAACACCATATATTTT
TRBV19	many	TRBD2	TRBJ2-1	CASSMGEGYEQFF	TGTGCCAGTAGTATGGGGGAGGGGTATGAGCAGTTCTTC
TRBV20-1	many	-	TRBJ2-2	CSAPLATGRNGELFF	TGCAGTGCCCCTTTAGCTACGGGGCGTAACGGGGAGCTGTTTTTT
TRBV7-3	many	TRBD1	TRBJ2-1	CASSSTGERNNEQFF	TGTGCCAGCAGCTCCACAGGGGAAAGGAACAATGAGCAGTTCTTC
TRBV12-3/TRBV12-4	many	-	TRBJ1-2	CASSAGTYGYTF	TGTGCCAGCAGTGCAGGGACTTATGGCTACACCTTC
TRBV19	many	-	TRBJ1-5	CASSLTDQPQHF	TGTGCCAGTAGTCTGACGGATCAGCCCCAGCATTTT
TRBV7-9	few	-	TRBJ2-5	CASSLILPPPGTQYF	TGTGCCAGCAGCTTAATCCTTCCCCCCCCGGGGACCCAGTACTTC
TRBV7-3	few	TRBD2	TRBJ2-1	CASSMTSVPYNEQFF	TGTGCCAGCAGCATGACTAGCGTACCCTACAATGAGCAGTTCTTC
TRBV29-1	many	-	TRBJ1-2	CSVTRTANYGYTF	TGCAGCGTTACCCGGACGGCCAACTATGGCTACACCTTC
TRBV11-2	many	TRBD2	TRBJ2-7	CASRQAGPYEQYF	TGTGCCAGCAGACAAGCGGGACCCTACGAGCAGTACTTC
TRBV12-3/TRBV12-4	many	-	TRBJ1-5	CARTFSRQCNQPQHF	TGTGCCAGAACCTTCTCCCGACAGTGCAATCAGCCCCAGCATTTT
TRBV7-9	many	-	TRBJ1-1	CASSLFNTEAFF	TGTGCCAGCAGCTTATTTAACACTGAAGCTTTCTTT
TRBV20-1	many	-	TRBJ1-5	CSARPTVYQPQHF	TGCAGTGCTAGACCGACAGTATATCAGCCCCAGCATTTT
TRBV5-1	many	-	TRBJ1-2	CASSPETVYGYTF	TGCGCCAGCAGCCCCGAGACGGTCTATGGCTACACCTTC
TRBV29-1	many	TRBD1	TRBJ2-7	CSVIQGPRYEQYF	TGCAGCGTTATACAGGGGCCTAGGTACGAGCAGTACTTC
TRBV5-5	many	TRBD2	TRBJ2-3	CASSLEGLAVDTQYF	TGTGCCAGCAGCTTGGAAGGCCTAGCGGTAGATACGCAGTATTTT
TRBV20-1	many	TRBD2	TRBJ2-5	CSAYHAGGGETQYF	TGCAGTGCTTACCATGCGGGAGGGGGAGAGACCCAGTACTTC
TRBV2	-	-	TRBJ2-1	CASILLVRYNERSF	TGTGCCAGCATTTTACTAGTAAGATACAATGAGCGGTCCTTC
TRBV6-1	many	TRBD2	TRBJ2-7	CASSEQLAGAYEQYF	TGTGCCAGCAGTGAACAGCTAGCGGGAGCCTACGAGCAGTACTTC
TRBV7-2	many	-	TRBJ1-1	CASSEQGYTEAFF	TGTGCCAGCAGCGAACAGGGTTACACTGAAGCTTTCTTT
TRBV30	-	-	TRBJ1-3	CAWRGGGRNTIYF	TGTGCCTGGAGGGGGGGCGGACGGAACACCATATATTTT
TRBV10-3	many	-	TRBJ2-6	CAISPRGASGANVLTF	TGTGCCATCAGTCCGAGGGGGGCGTCTGGGGCCAACGTCCTGACTTTC
TRBV12-3/TRBV12-4	medium-sized	-	TRBJ2-1	CASRAFQSYNEQFF	TGTGCCAGTAGAGCTTTTCAATCCTACAATGAGCAGTTCTTC
TRBV30	many	TRBD2	TRBJ2-3	CAWSRLAGGEAQYF	TGTGCCTGGAGCCGACTAGCGGGAGGGGAGGCGCAGTATTTT
TRBV20-1	-	-	TRBJ2-1	CSALYGGSSYNEQFF	TGCAGTGCTCTATACGGGGGAAGCTCCTACAATGAGCAGTTCTTC
TRBV6-5	many	TRBD2	TRBJ2-1	CASSSLGEGHTYNEQFF	TGTGCCAGCAGTTCCCTGGGGGAGGGCCATACCTACAATGAGCAGTTCTTC
TRBV7-8	many	-	TRBJ1-4	CASQEGDNEKLFF	TGTGCCAGCCAGGAGGGGGATAATGAAAAACTGTTTTTT
TRBV10-2	-	-	TRBJ2-2	CASRDLQGSTGELFF	TGCGCCAGCAGGGATCTCCAGGGATCTACCGGGGAGCTGTTTTTT
TRBV4-2	once	TRBD2	TRBJ2-7	CASSRPGLAGGQVNEQYF	TGTGCCAGCAGCCGACCGGGACTAGCGGGAGGGCAGGTCAACGAGCAGTACTTC
TRBV12-3/TRBV12-4	-	-	TRBJ2-1	CASSLNGDSYNEQFF	TGTGCCAGCAGTTTAAATGGAGATTCCTACAATGAGCAGTTCTTC
TRBV5-4	few	-	TRBJ2-5	CASSPPPGETQYF	TGTGCCAGCAGCCCCCCCCCAGGGGAGACCCAGTACTTC
TRBV5-6	many	-	TRBJ1-5	CASSATGTRSNQPQHF	TGTGCCAGCAGCGCGACCGGGACAAGAAGCAATCAGCCCCAGCATTTT
TRBV28	medium-sized	-	TRBJ1-1	CASSPPHENTEAFF	TGTGCCAGCAGTCCCCCCCATGAGAACACTGAAGCTTTCTTT
TRBV29-1	many	-	TRBJ1-3	CSGSQGTGNTIYF	TGCAGCGGGAGCCAGGGGACTGGAAACACCATATATTTT
TRBV14	many	TRBD1	TRBJ2-3	CASSHKSLFETGWGTDTQYF	TGTGCCAGCAGCCACAAATCACTCTTCGAGACAGGGTGGGGCACAGATACGCAGTATTTT
TRBV7-6	few	-	TRBJ2-1	CASSLTRMGPNEQFF	TGTGCCAGCAGCTTAACCCGAATGGGGCCCAATGAGCAGTTCTTC